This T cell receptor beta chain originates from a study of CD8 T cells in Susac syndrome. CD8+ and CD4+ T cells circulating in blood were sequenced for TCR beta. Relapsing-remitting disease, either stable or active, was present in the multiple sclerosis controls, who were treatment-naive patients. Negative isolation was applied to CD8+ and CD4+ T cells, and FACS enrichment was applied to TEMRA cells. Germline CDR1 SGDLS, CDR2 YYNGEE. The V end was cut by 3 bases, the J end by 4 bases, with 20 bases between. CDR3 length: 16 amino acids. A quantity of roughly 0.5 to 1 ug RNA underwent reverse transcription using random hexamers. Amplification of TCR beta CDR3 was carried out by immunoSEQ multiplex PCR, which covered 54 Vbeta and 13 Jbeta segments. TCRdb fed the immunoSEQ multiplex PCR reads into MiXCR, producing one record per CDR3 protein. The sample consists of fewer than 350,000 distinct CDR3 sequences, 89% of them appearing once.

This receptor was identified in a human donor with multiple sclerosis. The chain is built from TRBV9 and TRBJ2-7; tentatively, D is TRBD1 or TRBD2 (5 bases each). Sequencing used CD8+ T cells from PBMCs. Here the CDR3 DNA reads TGTGCCAGCAGCGGTAATCCGGGACGGCCCCGTTACGAGCAGTACTTC. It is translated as CASSGNPGRPRYEQYF.